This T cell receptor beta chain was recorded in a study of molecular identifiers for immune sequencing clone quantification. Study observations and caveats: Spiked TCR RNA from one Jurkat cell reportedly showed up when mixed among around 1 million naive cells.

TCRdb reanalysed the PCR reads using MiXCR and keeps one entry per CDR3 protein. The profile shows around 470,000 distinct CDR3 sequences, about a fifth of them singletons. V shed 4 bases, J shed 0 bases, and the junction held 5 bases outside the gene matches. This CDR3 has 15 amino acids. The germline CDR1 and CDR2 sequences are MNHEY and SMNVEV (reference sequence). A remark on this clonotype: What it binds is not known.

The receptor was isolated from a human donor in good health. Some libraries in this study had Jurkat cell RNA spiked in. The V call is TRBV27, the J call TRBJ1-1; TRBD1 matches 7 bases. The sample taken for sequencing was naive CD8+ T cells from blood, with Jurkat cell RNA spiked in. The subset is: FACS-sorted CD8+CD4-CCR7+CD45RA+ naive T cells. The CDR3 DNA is TGTGCCAGCAGTTCCCGGGACAGCATGAACACTGAAGCTTTCTTT. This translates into CASSSRDSMNTEAFF.